The rows below give T cell receptor beta chains drawn from one sample of a study of blood T cell repertoires in COVID-19. Sequencing was performed with immunoSEQ multiplex PCR; in TCRdb, only in-frame clones are kept and a portion is missing. The table has 250,000 to 300,000 clones, approximately 91% seen once. What was sequenced was PBMCs or T cells enriched from blood (not recorded which). The origin of the receptors is a woman aged 35 to 49 with acute COVID-19. CDR3s include the opening cysteine and the closing phenylalanine or tryptophan. D genes are given only for firm matches. Where a row states a size, it is once, few, many or the class of an expanded clone; other rows omit it.

>TRBJ1-4|TRBD1|few|TRBV28
CASHGTVDEKLFF
TGTGCCAGCCACGGGACAGTCGATGAAAAACTGTTTTTT
>TRBJ1-1|TRBD1|.|TRBV27
CASSLTQQGAHTEAFF
TGTGCCAGCAGTCTAACCCAGCAGGGGGCGCACACTGAAGCTTTCTTT
>TRBJ2-2|TRBD2|.|TRBV7-3
CASSSTPVGGRTGELFF
TGTGCCAGCAGCTCCACCCCTGTTGGCGGGAGAACCGGGGAGCTGTTTTTT
>TRBJ2-2|TRBD2|.|TRBV3-1/TRBV3-2
CASSRLGLAGANTGELFF
TGTGCCAGCAGCCGACTGGGACTAGCGGGGGCGAACACCGGGGAGCTGTTTTTT
>TRBJ2-7|TRBD1|.|TRBV30
CAGGTGVLEQYF
TGTGCCGGAGGGACAGGGGTCCTCGAGCAGTACTTC
>TRBJ2-5|TRBD2|.|TRBV25-1
CASAQGLAGRETQYF
TGTGCCAGCGCTCAAGGACTAGCGGGTCGAGAGACCCAGTACTTC
>TRBJ2-7|TRBD1|.|TRBV18
CASSSGTGTYEQYF
TGTGCCAGCTCAAGTGGGACAGGGACCTACGAGCAGTACTTC
>TRBJ2-3|.|.|TRBV30
CAWNWAGLTDTQYF
TGTGCCTGGAATTGGGCGGGGCTCACAGATACGCAGTATTTT
>TRBJ1-3|TRBD1|.|TRBV11-3
CASSLKGTAVSGNTIYF
TGTGCCAGCAGCTTAAAAGGGACAGCAGTTTCTGGAAACACCATATATTTT
>TRBJ2-6|TRBD2|.|TRBV28
CASLGGDGPSGANVLTF
TGTGCCAGCCTGGGGGGGGACGGACCCTCTGGGGCCAACGTCCTGACTTTC
>TRBJ1-1|TRBD1|.|TRBV18
CASSPGRQGLYTEAFF
TGTGCCAGCTCACCGGGCCGACAGGGGTTATACACTGAAGCTTTCTTT
>TRBJ1-1|.|.|TRBV10-1
CASSESTGCAFF
TGCGCCAGCAGTGAGTCGACGGGGTGCGCTTTCTTT
>TRBJ2-7|.|.|TRBV5-6
CASSLYEGVNREQYF
TGTGCCAGCAGCTTGTATGAGGGAGTTAATCGGGAGCAGTACTTC
>TRBJ1-2|.|.|TRBV7-9
CASSWSGVGYGYTF
TGTGCCAGCAGCTGGTCCGGGGTAGGCTATGGCTACACCTTC
>TRBJ1-5|.|.|TRBV5-6
CASSLSQGGGQPQHF
TGTGCCAGCAGCTTGAGCCAGGGAGGCGGTCAGCCCCAGCATTTT
>TRBJ1-2|.|.|TRBV7-9
CASSQSSGAFPYGYTF
TGTGCCAGCAGTCAATCTTCAGGTGCGTTTCCTTATGGCTACACCTTC
>TRBJ1-2|.|.|TRBV5-1
CASSQELANYGYTF
TGCGCCAGCAGCCAAGAGTTAGCTAACTATGGCTACACCTTC
>TRBJ1-5|.|.|TRBV19
CASSIGGRRDQPQHF
TGTGCCAGTAGTATCGGGGGGAGACGTGATCAGCCCCAGCATTTT
>TRBJ1-5|TRBD1|.|TRBV10-3
CAIRDSNSNQPQHF
TGTGCCATCCGGGACAGCAATAGCAATCAGCCCCAGCATTTT
>TRBJ1-4|.|.|TRBV14
CASSQGLKRLFF
TGTGCCAGCAGCCAAGGCTTAAAGCGACTGTTTTTT
>TRBJ1-1|.|.|TRBV7-3
CASSLVGGSTEAFF
TGTGCCAGCAGCTTAGTTGGCGGGTCTACTGAAGCTTTCTTT
>TRBJ2-7|.|.|TRBV11-2
CASSLEATGSYEQYF
TGTGCCAGCAGCTTAGAGGCGACAGGTTCCTACGAGCAGTACTTC
>TRBJ1-4|.|.|TRBV6-6
CASSYQDSNYNEKLFF
TGTGCCAGCAGTTACCAGGACAGCAACTACAATGAAAAACTGTTTTTT
>TRBJ1-4|TRBD1|.|TRBV2
CASSAQGDSNEKLFF
TGTGCCAGCAGTGCGCAGGGGGATAGTAATGAAAAACTGTTTTTT
>TRBJ1-6|.|.|TRBV19
CASSIQNNSPLHF
TGTGCCAGTAGTATTCAAAATAATTCACCCCTCCACTTT
>TRBJ1-5|TRBD1|.|TRBV6-6
CASSGQGGNQPQHF
TGTGCCAGCAGCGGACAGGGCGGCAATCAGCCCCAGCATTTT
>TRBJ2-5|TRBD1|.|TRBV5-5
CASSLQLPDRGQETQYF
TGTGCCAGCAGCCTCCAGCTCCCGGACAGGGGACAAGAGACCCAGTACTTC
>TRBJ1-5|TRBD1|.|TRBV2
CASRLGTVGNQPQHF
TGTGCCAGCAGACTCGGGACAGTCGGCAATCAGCCCCAGCATTTT